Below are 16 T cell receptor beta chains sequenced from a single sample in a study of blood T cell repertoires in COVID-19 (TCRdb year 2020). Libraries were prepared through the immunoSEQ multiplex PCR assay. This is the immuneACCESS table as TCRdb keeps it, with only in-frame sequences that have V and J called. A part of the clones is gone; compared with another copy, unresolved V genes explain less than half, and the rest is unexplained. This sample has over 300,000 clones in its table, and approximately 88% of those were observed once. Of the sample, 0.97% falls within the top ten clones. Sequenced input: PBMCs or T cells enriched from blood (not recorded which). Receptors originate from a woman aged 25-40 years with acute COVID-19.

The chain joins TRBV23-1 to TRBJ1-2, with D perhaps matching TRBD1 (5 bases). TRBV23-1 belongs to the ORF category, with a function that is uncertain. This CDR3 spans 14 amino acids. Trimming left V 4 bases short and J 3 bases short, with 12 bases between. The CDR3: CASSRRARYYGYTF. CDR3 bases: TGCGCCAGCAGTCGCAGGGCCAGGTACTATGGCTACACCTTC.

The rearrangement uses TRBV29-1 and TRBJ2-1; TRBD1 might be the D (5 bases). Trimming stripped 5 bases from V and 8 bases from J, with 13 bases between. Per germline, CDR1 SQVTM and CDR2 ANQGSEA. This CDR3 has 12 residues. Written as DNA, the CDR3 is TGCAGCGTTCCCTTCGACAGACATGAGCAGTTCTTC. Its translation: CSVPFDRHEQFF.

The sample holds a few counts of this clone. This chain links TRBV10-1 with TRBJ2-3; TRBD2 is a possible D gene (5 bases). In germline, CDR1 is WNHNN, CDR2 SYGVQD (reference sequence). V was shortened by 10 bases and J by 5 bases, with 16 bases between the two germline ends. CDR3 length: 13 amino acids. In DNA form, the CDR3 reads TGCGCCACCGCTGTGAGGGAGAGAGATACGCAGTATTTT. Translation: CATAVRERDTQYF.

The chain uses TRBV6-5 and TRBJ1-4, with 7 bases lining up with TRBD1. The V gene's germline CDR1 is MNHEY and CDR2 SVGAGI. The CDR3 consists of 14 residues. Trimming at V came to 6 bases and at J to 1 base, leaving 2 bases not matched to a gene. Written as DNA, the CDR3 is TGTGCCAGCAGGCGGGACAGAACTAATGAAAAACTGTTTTTT. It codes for CASRRDRTNEKLFF.

The CDR3 protein is CSVSPPTGSSYEQYF. CDR3 nucleotide sequence: TGCAGCGTATCGCCACCGACAGGGAGCTCCTACGAGCAGTACTTC. This sequence joins TRBV29-1 and TRBJ2-7; 7 bases match TRBD1. The CDR3 contains 15 residues. Germline CDR1 reads SQVTM; CDR2 reads ANQGSEA. V gave up 6 bases and J gave up 0 bases; unmatched junction bases: 11.

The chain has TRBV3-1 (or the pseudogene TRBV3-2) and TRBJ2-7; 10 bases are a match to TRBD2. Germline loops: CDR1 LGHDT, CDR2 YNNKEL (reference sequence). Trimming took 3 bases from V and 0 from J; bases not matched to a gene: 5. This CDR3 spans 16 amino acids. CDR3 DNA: TGTGCCAGCAGCCAGAGCGGGGGGGGTAGCTCCTACGAGCAGTACTTC. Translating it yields CASSQSGGGSSYEQYF.

This CDR3 reads CSVEGGDSHKYGYTF. For the CDR3, the DNA is TGCAGCGTTGAAGGGGGGGACAGCCATAAGTATGGCTACACCTTC. This chain links TRBV29-1 with TRBJ1-2, with 7 bases lining up with TRBD1. The CDR3 has 15 amino acids. V was clipped by 1 base and J by 5 bases; unmatched bases: 10. CDR1 is SQVTM, CDR2 ANQGSEA, per germline.

CDR3 in DNA: TGTGCCAGCACGCCGGGACAGGGGAAAAGAACAGATACGCAGTATTTT. This codes for CASTPGQGKRTDTQYF. The chain combines TRBV11-1 with TRBJ2-3; the match to TRBD1 covers 10 bases. V lost 7 bases, J lost 3 bases, and 10 bases stayed unmatched. The CDR3 loop spans 16 amino acids. Germline values: CDR1 SGHAT, CDR2 FQDESV (reference sequence). Full variable domain (missing parts from reference TRBV11-1 and TRBJ2-3): EAEVAQSPRYKITEKSQAVAFWCDPISGHATLYWYRQILGQGPELLVQFQDESVVDDSQLPKDRFSAERLKGVDSTLKIQPAELGDSAMYLCASTPGQGKRTDTQYFGPGTRLTVL.

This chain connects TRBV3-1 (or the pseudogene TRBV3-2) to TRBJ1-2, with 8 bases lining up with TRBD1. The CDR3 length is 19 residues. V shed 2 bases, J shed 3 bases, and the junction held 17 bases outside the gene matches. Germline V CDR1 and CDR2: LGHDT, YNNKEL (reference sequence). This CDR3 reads CASSQRLWIGSGGDYGYTF. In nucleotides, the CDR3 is TGTGCCAGCAGCCAAAGGCTTTGGATCGGATCAGGGGGCGACTATGGCTACACCTTC.

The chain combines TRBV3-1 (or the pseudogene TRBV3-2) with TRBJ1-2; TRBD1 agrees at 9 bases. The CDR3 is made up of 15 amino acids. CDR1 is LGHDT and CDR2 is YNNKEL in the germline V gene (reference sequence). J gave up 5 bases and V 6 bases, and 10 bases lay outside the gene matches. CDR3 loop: CASSPPGQGGYGYTF. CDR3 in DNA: TGTGCCAGCAGTCCTCCGGGACAGGGTGGGTATGGCTACACCTTC.

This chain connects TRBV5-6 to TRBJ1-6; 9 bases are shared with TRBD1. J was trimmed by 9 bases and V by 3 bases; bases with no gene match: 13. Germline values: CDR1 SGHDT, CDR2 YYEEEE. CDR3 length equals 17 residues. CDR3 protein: CASSSVPYRGQSSPLHF. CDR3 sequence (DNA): TGTGCCAGCAGCTCGGTTCCGTACAGGGGGCAGAGTTCACCCCTCCACTTT.

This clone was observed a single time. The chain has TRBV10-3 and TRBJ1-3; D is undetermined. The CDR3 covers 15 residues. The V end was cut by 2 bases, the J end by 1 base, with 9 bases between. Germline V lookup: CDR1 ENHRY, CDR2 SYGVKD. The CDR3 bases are TGTGCCATCAGTGAGGCCCCAGCGTCTGGAAACACCATATATTTT. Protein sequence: CAISEAPASGNTIYF.

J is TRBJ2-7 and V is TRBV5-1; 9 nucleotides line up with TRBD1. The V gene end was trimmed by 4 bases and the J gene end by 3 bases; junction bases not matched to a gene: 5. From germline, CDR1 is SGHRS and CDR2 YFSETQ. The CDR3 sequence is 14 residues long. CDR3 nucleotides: TGCGCCAGCAGCACCGGGACAGGGAACTACGAGCAGTACTTC. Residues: CASSTGTGNYEQYF.

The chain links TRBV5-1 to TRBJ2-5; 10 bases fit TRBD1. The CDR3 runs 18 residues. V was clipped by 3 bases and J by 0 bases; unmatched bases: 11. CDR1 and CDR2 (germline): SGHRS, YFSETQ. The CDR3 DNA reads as TGCGCCAGCAGCTCACGGGGACAGGGGACTTCGTACCAAGAGACCCAGTACTTC. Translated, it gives CASSSRGQGTSYQETQYF.

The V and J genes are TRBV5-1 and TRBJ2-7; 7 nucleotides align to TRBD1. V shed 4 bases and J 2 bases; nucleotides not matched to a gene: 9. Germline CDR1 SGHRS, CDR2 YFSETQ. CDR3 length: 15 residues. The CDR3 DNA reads TGCGCCAGCAGCGCGGCGACAGGGTTAACCTACGAGCAGTACTTC. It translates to CASSAATGLTYEQYF.

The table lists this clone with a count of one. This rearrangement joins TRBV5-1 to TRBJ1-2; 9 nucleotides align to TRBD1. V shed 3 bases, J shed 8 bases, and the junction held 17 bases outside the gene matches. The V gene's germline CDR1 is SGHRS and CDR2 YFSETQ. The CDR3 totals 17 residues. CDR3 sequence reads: CASSSGTGSTGVRGYTF. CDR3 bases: TGCGCCAGCAGCTCCGGGACAGGGTCGACCGGGGTACGGGGCTACACCTTC.